The T cell receptor (beta chain) described here comes from a study of cytomegalovirus exposure and HLA in healthy donors. The PCR ran on 60 Vbeta and 13 Jbeta primers. Profiled with immunoSEQ multiplex PCR; TCRdb holds only in-frame clones, not every one. The data contain about 200,000 clones, approximately 86% of them singletons. With respect to this clone: The target antigen is unknown.

With 1 base removed from V and 3 bases from J, the gap between germline ends came to 12 bases. Germline lookup yields CDR1 SQVTM and CDR2 ANQGSEA. This CDR3 contains 14 residues. Broader study findings: TCR association rates varied by HLA locus in a later analysis, with DRB1 highest and HLA-C lowest. Rarity marked most TCR sequences, yet some public TCRs occurred in many donors. Certain indistinguishable V segments, among them TRBV6-2 and TRBV6-3, were excluded. Using a false discovery rate of 0.05, a later analysis showed that approximately 18,000 TCR beta sequences were associated with HLA alleles.

The gene calls are TRBV29-1 and TRBJ1-1; unclear D gene. This TCR came from a young woman in good health and CMV-seronegative. Sequenced material: PBMCs. The CDR3 sequence: CSVEVRGPHTEAFF. The CDR3 nucleotides are TGCAGCGTTGAAGTACGGGGTCCGCACACTGAAGCTTTCTTT.